This T cell receptor beta chain is from a study of STAT3 mutations in large granular lymphocyte leukemia. Clones were read by immunoSEQ multiplex PCR, and TCRdb kept only the in-frame ones, dropping some. The table includes around 10,000 clones, around 89% detected once. A word on this clone: The antigen remains undetermined.

General observations from the study: In about 30% of the 18 patients, new TCR clonotypes emerged after therapy. At least one immunodominant TCR beta clonotype appeared in every T-cell large granular lymphocyte leukemia patient. In several patients, dominant TCR clone burden exceeded STAT3 mutant burden, suggesting STAT3 mutation arose secondarily.

The sequencing sample was made of peripheral blood mononuclear cells. The source is a man between 60 and 75 years old with T-cell large granular lymphocyte leukemia. Some clones in this sample may be carry-over from other donors' samples.

CDR3 sequence reads: CASSPFGLGTDTQYF. The CDR3 DNA reads as TGCGCCAGCAGCCCCTTCGGGTTGGGGACAGATACGCAGTATTTT. The rearrangement links TRBV5-1 to TRBJ2-3, with D unresolved. Germline V lookup: CDR1 SGHRS, CDR2 YFSETQ. Trimming took off 4 bases at V and 3 bases at J, with 15 bases between the two ends. The CDR3 runs to 15 residues.